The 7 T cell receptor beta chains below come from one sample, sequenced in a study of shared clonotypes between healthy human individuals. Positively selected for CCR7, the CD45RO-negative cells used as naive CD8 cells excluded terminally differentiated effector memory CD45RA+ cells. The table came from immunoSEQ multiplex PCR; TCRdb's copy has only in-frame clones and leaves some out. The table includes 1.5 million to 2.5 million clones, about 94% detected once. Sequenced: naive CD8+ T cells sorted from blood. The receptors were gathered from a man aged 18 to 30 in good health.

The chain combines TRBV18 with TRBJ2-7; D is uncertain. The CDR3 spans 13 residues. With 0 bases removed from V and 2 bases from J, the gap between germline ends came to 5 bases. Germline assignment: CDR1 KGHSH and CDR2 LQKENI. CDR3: CASSPPTTYEQYF. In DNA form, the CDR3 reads TGTGCCAGCTCACCACCGACGACCTACGAGCAGTACTTC.

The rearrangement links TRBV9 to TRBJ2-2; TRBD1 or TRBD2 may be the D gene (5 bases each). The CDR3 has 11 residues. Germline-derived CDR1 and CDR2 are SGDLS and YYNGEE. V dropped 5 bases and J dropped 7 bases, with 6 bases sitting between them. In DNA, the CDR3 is TGTGCCAGCAGGGGGGACGGGGAGCTGTTTTTT. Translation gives CASRGDGELFF. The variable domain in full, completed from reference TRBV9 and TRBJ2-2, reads DSGVTQTPKHLITATGQRVTLRCSPRSGDLSVYWYQQSLDQGLQFLIQYYNGEERAKGNILERFSAQQFPDLHSELNLSSLELGDSALYFCASRGDGELFFGEGSRLTVL.

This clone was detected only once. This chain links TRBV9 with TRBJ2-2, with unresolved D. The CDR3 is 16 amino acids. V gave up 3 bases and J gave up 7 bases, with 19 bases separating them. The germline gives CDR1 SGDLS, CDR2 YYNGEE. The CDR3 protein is CASSEEVRPLGGELFF. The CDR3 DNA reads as TGTGCCAGCAGCGAAGAGGTGAGACCTCTCGGCGGGGAGCTGTTTTTT.

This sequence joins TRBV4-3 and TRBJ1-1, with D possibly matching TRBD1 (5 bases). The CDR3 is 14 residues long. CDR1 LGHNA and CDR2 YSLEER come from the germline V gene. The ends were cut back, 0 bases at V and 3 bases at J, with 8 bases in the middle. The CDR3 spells CASSQEAGYTEAFF. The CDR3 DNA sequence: TGCGCCAGCAGCCAAGAGGCAGGGTACACTGAAGCTTTCTTT.

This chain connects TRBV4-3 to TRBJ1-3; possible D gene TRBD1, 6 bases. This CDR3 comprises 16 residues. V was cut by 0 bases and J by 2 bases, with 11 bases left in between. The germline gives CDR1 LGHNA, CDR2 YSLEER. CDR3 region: CASSQDYGGPGNTIYF. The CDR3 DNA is TGCGCCAGCAGCCAAGATTACGGGGGGCCTGGAAACACCATATATTTT.

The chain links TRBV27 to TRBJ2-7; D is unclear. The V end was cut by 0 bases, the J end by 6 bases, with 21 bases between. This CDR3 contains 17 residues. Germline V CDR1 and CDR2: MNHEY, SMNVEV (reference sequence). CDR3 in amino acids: CASSLSNGIRLFGEQYF. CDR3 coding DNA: TGTGCCAGCAGTTTATCGAATGGGATCAGGTTGTTTGGCGAGCAGTACTTC.

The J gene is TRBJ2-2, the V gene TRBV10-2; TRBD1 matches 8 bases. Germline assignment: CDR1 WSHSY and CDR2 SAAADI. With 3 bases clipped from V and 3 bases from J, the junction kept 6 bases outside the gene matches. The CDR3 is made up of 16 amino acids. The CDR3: CASSDSGQDYTGELFF. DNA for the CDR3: TGCGCCAGCAGTGATTCGGGACAGGACTACACCGGGGAGCTGTTTTTT.